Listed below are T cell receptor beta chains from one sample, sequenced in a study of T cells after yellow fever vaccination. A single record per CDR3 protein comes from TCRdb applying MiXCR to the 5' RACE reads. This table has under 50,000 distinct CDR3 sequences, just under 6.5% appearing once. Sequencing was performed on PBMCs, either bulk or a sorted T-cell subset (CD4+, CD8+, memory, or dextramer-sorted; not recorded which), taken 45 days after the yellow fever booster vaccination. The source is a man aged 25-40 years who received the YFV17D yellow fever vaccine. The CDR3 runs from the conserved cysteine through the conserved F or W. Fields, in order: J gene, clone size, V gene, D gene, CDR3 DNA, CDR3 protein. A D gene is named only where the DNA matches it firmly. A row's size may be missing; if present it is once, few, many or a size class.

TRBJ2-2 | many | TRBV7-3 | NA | TGTGCCAGCAGCCCCTATGGGACGGGAACCGGGGAGCTGTTTTTT | CASSPYGTGTGELFF
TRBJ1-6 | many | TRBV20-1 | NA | TGCAGTGCTAGACAACCGGGACAACGTTCACCCCTCCACTTT | CSARQPGQRSPLHF
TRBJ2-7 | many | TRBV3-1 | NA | TGTGCCAGCAACCGAGGCCTAGCCTCCTACGAGCAGTACTTC | CASNRGLASYEQYF
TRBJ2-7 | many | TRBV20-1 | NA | TGCAGTGCTAGTGAAATAGGGGGGCAAGCCTACGAGCAGTACTTC | CSASEIGGQAYEQYF
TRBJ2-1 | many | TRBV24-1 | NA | TGTGCCACCAGTGATCCGGGTCCCCATGAGCAGTTCTTC | CATSDPGPHEQFF
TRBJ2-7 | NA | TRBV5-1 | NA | TGCGCCAGCAGCTTGGGAGGGAGCACCCACGAGCAGTACTTC | CASSLGGSTHEQYF
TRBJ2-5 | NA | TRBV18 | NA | TGTGCCAGCTCACCGGACATCCAAGAGACCCAGTACTTC | CASSPDIQETQYF
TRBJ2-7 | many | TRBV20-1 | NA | TGCAGTGCTAGTGAAGACGGACGAACCTACGAGCAGTACTTC | CSASEDGRTYEQYF
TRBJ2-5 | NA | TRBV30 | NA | TGTGCCTGGAGTGTCGTGGGCGGGTGGGAGACCCAGTACTTC | CAWSVVGGWETQYF
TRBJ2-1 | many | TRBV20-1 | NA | TGCAGTGCTGAGCCGGGACTTACATACAATGAGCAGTTCTTC | CSAEPGLTYNEQFF
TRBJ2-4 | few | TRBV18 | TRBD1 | TGTGCCAGCTCGCCTCTCCCAGGGGGAAACATTCAGTACTTC | CASSPLPGGNIQYF
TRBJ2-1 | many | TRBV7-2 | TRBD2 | TGTGCCAGCAGCTTCGTAACTAGCGGGAGGGCCGGTGAGCAGTTCTTC | CASSFVTSGRAGEQFF
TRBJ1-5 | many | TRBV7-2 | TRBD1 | TGTGCCAGCACCTTAGGGTACAGGGGTGCCATTAATCAGCCCCAGCATTTT | CASTLGYRGAINQPQHF
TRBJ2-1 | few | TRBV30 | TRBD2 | TGTGCCCAAGCCTCGGGACTAGCGGGAGGGCAGGCCTCCTACAATGAGCAGTTCTTC | CAQASGLAGGQASYNEQFF
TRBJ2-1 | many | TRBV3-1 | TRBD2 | TGTGCCAGCAGCCAAGGGGAGGGCCCCCACAATGAGCAGTTCTTC | CASSQGEGPHNEQFF
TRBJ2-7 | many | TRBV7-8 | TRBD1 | TGTGCCAGCAGCGCGATACAGGGGTTATACTTC | CASSAIQGLYF
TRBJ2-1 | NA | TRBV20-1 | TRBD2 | TGCAGTGCCTTTGGGACTAGCAGAAACAATGAGCAGTTCTTC | CSAFGTSRNNEQFF
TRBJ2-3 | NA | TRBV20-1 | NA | TGCAGTGCTAAGGTCCCAGGGGGGGGAGATACGCAGTATTTT | CSAKVPGGGDTQYF
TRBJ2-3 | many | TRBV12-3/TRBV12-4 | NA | TGTGCCAGCAGTTTAGAAGGTTCGCAGTATTTT | CASSLEGSQYF
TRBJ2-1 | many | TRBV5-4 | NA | TGTGCCAGCAGCCCCCAAACTAGGCACGCTGAGCAGTTCTTC | CASSPQTRHAEQFF
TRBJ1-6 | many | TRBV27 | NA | TGTGCCAGCAGTTTCGGACATTATAATTCACCCCTCCACTTT | CASSFGHYNSPLHF
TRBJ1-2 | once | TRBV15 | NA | TGTGCCACCAGCAGAGATAGGCGAAATACTAAGTATGGCTACACCTTC | CATSRDRRNTKYGYTF